The present T cell receptor (beta chain) was sequenced within a study of blood T cells in healthy people across ages. The second PCR ran about 6 to 12 cycles with a sample-barcoded 5' primer and J-beta primers. MiXCR, run by TCRdb on the 5' RACE reads, gives a single entry per CDR3 protein. This table holds hundreds of thousands of distinct CDR3 sequences, 46% found once. This clonotype was detected only a few times. This TCR came from an elderly man in good health. Sequencing was performed on blood.

CDR3 in amino acids: CASSIEEANQPQHF. In DNA form, the CDR3 reads TGTGCCAGTAGTATCGAAGAAGCGAATCAGCCCCAGCATTTT. V is TRBV19 and J is TRBJ1-5; no clear D gene. Per the germline V gene, CDR1 is LNHDA and CDR2 is SQIVND (reference sequence). Trimming took off 3 bases at V and 4 bases at J, with 10 bases between the two ends. CDR3 length: 14 residues.